These T cell receptor beta chains were read from a single sample in a study of T cells in Graves' hyperthyroidism and ophthalmopathy. TCRdb re-called the multiplex PCR reads with MiXCR, one entry per CDR3 protein. This sample has approximately 400,000 distinct CDR3 sequences, with around 13% found just once. The sample comprised blood. These receptors all come from a woman in her sixties or seventies with Graves' hyperthyroidism. Both conserved end residues are part of each CDR3. A D gene is named only where the DNA matches it firmly. Rows may omit the clone size; those that give it use once, few, many or a size class.

TRBD2 TRBJ2-7 NA TRBV13 TGTGCCAGCAGCTTAGTTTCTTTTGCGGGACTAGCGGGAGGGGGCTCCCACGAGCAGTACTTC CASSLVSFAGLAGGGSHEQYF
TRBD2 TRBJ2-1 once TRBV11-2 TGTGCCAGCAGCTTAGCAAAGGGCGGGAGGCTCCACAATGAGCAGTTCTTC CASSLAKGGRLHNEQFF
TRBD2 TRBJ2-1 many TRBV28 TGTGCCAGCAGTCCCCCCCCTAGCGGCAGATTAAATGAGCAGTTCTTC CASSPPPSGRLNEQFF
TRBD1 TRBJ2-2 few TRBV5-4 TGTGCCAGCAGCTTGGGTAGAGGGGGCGATACCGGGGAGCTGTTTTTT CASSLGRGGDTGELFF
TRBD1 TRBJ1-2 few TRBV7-9 TGTGCCAGCAGCTTAAAAACGACAGGGGGAGGCTATGGCTACACCTTC CASSLKTTGGGYGYTF
TRBD2 TRBJ2-1 few TRBV5-1 TGCGCCAGCAGCGCTGAACTAGCGGGAGCATACAATGAGCAGTTCTTC CASSAELAGAYNEQFF
NA TRBJ1-3 many TRBV28 TGTGCCAGCAGTTTAGGGGGCTTCGGAAACACCATATATTTT CASSLGGFGNTIYF
NA TRBJ1-1 many TRBV7-8 TGTGCCAGCAGCTTAGCTGGCAGCATGAACACTGAAGCTTTCTTT CASSLAGSMNTEAFF
NA TRBJ2-3 few TRBV7-3 TGTGCCAGCAGCCTCCTTCCTTTAAGCACAGATACGCAGTATTTT CASSLLPLSTDTQYF
TRBD1 TRBJ2-7 many TRBV28 TGTGCCAGCAGTTTAGGCGACAGGGGGGGTAACGAGCAGTACTTC CASSLGDRGGNEQYF
NA TRBJ1-5 many TRBV12-5 TGTGCTAGTGGTTTGAGCGGTGGTAGCAATCAGCCCCAGCATTTT CASGLSGGSNQPQHF
TRBD2 TRBJ2-1 many TRBV12-3/TRBV12-4 TGTGCCAGCAGTTCCTTCTCTGCGACTAGCGGGAGCTACAATGAGCAGTTCTTC CASSSFSATSGSYNEQFF
NA TRBJ1-3 NA TRBV5-1 TGCGCCAGCAGCTTGCCCAGCCTCGGGAACACCATATATTTT CASSLPSLGNTIYF
NA TRBJ2-7 few TRBV20-1 TGCAGTGCTAGGAGACTGGGACTCGTAAGCTCCTACGAGCAGTACTTC CSARRLGLVSSYEQYF
NA TRBJ2-7 many TRBV11-2 TGTGCCAGCAGCTCGTTGACGGACCGCTCCTACGAGCAGTACTTC CASSSLTDRSYEQYF
NA TRBJ2-1 few TRBV20-1 TGCAGTGCTCTCCTGTGGGGGAGTTGGGGAAGGGGTGAGCAGTTCTTC CSALLWGSWGRGEQFF
TRBD1 TRBJ2-7 few TRBV29-1 TGCAGCGCAAGTCGGGACAGGGCCCACGAGCAGTACTTC CSASRDRAHEQYF
TRBD1 TRBJ1-5 many TRBV6-1 TGTGCCAGCAGTGAATCGGGACAGAGACGCAGGCCCCAGCATTTT CASSESGQRRRPQHF
TRBD2 TRBJ2-7 many TRBV10-3 TGTGCCATCACTAGCGGGAGGACCCGCTCCTACGAGCAGTACTTC CAITSGRTRSYEQYF
TRBD1 TRBJ2-7 few TRBV5-4 TGTGCCAGCAGCCCCGGGACAGGGGGATCACACCCCCCGGGGGAGCAGTACTTC CASSPGTGGSHPPGEQYF
NA TRBJ2-4 NA TRBV3-1 TGTGCCAGCAGCCAGTGGGACTCAGCCAAAAACATTCAGTACTTC CASSQWDSAKNIQYF